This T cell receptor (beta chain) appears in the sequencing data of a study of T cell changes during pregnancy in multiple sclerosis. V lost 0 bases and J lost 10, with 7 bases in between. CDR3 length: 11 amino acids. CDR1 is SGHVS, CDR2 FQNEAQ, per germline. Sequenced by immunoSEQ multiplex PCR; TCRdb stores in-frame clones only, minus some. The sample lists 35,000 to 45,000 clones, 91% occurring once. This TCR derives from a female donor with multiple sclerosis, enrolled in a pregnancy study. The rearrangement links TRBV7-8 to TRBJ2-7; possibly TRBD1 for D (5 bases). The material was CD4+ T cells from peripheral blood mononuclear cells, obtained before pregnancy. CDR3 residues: CASSLARDQYF. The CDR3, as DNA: TGTGCCAGCAGCTTAGCCAGGGATCAGTACTTC.